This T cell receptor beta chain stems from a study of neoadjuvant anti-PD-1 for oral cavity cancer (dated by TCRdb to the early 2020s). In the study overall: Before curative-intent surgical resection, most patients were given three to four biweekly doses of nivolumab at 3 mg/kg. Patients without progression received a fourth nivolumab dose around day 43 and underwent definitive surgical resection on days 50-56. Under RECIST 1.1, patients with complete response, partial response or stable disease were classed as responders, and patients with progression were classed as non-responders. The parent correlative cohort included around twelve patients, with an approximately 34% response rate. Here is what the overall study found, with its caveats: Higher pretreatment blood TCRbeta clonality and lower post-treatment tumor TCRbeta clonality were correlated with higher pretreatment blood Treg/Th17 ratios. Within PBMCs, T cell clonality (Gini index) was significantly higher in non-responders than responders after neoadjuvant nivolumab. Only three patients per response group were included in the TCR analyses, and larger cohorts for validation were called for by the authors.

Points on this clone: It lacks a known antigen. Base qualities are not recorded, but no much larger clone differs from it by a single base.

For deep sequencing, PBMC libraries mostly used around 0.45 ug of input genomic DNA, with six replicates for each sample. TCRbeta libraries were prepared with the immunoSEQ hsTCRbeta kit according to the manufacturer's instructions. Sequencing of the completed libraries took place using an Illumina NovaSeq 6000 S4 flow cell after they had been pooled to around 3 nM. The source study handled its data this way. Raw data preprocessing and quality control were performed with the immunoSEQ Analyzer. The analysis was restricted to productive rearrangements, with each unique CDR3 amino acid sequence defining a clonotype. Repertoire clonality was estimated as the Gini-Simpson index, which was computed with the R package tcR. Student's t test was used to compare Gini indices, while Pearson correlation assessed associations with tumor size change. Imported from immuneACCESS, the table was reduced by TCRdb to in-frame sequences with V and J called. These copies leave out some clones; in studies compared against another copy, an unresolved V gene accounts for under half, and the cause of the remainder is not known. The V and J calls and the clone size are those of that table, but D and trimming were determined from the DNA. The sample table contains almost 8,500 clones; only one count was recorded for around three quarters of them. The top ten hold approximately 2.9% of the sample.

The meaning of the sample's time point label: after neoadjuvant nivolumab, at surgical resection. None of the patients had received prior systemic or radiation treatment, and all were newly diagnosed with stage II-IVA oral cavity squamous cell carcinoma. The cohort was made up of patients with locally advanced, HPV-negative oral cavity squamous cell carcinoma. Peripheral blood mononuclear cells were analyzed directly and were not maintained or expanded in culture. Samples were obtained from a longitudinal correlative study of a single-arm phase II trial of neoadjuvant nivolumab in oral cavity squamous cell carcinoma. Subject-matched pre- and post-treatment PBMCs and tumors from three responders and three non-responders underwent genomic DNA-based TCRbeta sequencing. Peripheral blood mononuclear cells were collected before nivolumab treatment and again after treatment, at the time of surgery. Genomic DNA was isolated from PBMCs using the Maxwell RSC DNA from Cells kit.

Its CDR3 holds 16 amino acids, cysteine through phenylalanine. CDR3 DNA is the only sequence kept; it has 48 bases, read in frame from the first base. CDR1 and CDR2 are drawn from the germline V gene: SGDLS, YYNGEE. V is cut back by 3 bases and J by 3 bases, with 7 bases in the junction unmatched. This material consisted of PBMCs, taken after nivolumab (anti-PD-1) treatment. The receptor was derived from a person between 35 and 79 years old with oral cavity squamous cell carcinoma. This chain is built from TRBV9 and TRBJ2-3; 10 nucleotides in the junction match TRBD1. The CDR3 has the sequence CASSAGTGEGTDTQYF. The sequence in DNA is TGTGCCAGCAGCGCCGGGACAGGGGAAGGGACAGATACGCAGTATTTT.